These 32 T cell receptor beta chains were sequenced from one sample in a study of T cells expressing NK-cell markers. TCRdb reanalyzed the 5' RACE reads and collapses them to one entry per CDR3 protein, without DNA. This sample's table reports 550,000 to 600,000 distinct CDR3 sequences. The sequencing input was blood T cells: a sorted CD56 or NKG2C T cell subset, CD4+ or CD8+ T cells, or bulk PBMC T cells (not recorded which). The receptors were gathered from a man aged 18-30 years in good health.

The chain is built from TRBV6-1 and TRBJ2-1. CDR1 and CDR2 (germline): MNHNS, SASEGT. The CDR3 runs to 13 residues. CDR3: CASRDINNNEQFF.

This CDR3 reads CASSPGGLASETQYF. V is TRBV7-2 and J is TRBJ2-5; no DNA is available, so the TRBD2 call from TCRdb remains unchecked. Per the germline V gene, CDR1 is SGHTA and CDR2 is FQGNSA. CDR3 length equals 15 residues.

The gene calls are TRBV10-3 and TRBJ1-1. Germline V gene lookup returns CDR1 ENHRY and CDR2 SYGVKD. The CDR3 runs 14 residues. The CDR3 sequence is CAISDQDPDTEAFF.

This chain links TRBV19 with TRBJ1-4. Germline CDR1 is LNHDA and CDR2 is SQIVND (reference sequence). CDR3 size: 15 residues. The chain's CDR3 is CASSVAALEGEKLFF.

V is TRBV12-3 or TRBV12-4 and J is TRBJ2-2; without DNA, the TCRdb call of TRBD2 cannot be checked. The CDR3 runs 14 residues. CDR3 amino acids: CASSPAAGAGELFF.

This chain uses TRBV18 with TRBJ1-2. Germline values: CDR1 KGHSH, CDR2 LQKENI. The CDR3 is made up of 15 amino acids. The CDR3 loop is CASSPSRQMQYGYTF.

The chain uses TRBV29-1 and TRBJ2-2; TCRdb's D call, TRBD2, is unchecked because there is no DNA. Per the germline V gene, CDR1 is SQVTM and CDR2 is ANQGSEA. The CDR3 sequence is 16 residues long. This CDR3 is CSVEVLAGTNTGELFF.

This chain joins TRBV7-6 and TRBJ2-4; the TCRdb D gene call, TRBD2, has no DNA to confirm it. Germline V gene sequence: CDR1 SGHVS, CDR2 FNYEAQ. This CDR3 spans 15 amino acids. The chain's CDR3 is CASSPIPIAKNIQYF.

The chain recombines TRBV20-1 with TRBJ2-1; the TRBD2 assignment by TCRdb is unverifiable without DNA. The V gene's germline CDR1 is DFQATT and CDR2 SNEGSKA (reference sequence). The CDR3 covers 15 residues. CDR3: CSARNLASPNNEQFF.

The CDR3 loop is CASSQGRLAWMTGELFF. V and J are TRBV14 and TRBJ2-2; TCRdb selects TRBD2, and the lack of DNA leaves this call unchecked. This CDR3 spans 17 amino acids. In germline, CDR1 is SGHDN, CDR2 FVKESK.

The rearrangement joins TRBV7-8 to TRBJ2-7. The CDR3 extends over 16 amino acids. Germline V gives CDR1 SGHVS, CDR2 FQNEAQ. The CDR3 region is CASSLVFGESSYEQYF.

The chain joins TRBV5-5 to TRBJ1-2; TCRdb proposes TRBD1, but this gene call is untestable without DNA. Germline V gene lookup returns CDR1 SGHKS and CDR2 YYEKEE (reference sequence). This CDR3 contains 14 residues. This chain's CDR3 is CASNRGQGADGYTF.

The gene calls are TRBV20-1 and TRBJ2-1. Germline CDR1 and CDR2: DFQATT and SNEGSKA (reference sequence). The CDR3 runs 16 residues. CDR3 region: CSARDAGTSSYNEQFF.

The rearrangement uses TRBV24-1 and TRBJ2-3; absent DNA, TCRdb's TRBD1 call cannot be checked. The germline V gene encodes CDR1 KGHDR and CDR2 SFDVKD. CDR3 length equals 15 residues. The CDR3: CATSEDLTGADTQYF.

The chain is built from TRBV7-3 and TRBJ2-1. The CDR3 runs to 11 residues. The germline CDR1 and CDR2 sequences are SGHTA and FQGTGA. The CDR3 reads CASSHDNEQFF.

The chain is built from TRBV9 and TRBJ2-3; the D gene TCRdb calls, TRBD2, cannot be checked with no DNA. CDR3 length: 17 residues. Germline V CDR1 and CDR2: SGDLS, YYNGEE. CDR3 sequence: CASSVVAGGPIADTQYF.

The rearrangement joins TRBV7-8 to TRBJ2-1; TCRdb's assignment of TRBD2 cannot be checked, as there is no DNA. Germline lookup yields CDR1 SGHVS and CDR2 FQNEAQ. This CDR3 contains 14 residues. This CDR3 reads CASSLRAGGGEQFF.

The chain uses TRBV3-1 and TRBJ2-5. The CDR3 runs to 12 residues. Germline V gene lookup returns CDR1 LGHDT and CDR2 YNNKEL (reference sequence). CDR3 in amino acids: CASSRPQETQYF.

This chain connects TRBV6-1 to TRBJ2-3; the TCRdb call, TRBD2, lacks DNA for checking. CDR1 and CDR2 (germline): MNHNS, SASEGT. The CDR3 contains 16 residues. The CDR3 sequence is CASSEFTSGGTDTQYF.

CDR3 sequence: CSVLAGEETQYF. The chain employs TRBV29-1 and TRBJ2-5; TCRdb outputs TRBD2, but without DNA this stays unchecked. The CDR3 loop spans 12 amino acids. Germline lookup yields CDR1 SQVTM and CDR2 ANQGSEA.

The CDR3 reads CASSLQPGGDNEQFF. The V call is TRBV5-1, the J call TRBJ2-1; TCRdb indicates TRBD2, and absent DNA this call remains unverified. Germline V lookup: CDR1 SGHRS, CDR2 YFSETQ. The length of the CDR3 is 15 residues.

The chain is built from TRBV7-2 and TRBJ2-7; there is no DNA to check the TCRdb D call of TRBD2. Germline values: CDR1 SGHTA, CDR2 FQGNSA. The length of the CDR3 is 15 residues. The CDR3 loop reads CASSLITSGSSEQYF. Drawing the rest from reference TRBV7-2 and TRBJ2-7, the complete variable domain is GAGVSQSPSNKVTEKGKDVELRCDPISGHTALYWYRQSLGQGLEFLIYFQGNSAPDKSGLPSDRFSAERTGGSVSTLTIQRTQQEDSAVYLCASSLITSGSSEQYFGPGTRLTVT.

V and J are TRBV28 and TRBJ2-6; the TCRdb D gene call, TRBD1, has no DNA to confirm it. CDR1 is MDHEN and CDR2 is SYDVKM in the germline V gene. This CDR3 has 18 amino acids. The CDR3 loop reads CASSNRQGAYAGANVLTF.

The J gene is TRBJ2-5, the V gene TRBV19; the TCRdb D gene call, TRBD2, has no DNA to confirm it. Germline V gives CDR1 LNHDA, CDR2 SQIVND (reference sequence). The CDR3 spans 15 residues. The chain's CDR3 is CASSKGTSELETQYF.

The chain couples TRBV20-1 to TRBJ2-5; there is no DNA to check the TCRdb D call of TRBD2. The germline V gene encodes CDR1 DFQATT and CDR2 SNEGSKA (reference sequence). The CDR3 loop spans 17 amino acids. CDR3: CSARDPTSGQAGETQYF.

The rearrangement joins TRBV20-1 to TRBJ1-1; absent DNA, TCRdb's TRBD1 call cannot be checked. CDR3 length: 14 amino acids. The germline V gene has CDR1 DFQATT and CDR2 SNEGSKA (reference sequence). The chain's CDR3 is CSARWGRGGTEAFF.

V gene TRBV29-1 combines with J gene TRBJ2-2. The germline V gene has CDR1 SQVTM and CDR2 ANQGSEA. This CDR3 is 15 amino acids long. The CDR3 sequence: CSVVPGNTNTGELFF.

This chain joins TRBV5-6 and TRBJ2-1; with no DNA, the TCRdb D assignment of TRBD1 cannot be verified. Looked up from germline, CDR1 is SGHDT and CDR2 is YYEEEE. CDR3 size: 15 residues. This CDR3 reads CASIFSRGAYNEQFF.

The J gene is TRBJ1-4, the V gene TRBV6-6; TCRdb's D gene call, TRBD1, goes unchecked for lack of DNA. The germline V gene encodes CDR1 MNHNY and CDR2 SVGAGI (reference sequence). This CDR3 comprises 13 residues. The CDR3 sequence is CASRETGNEKLFF.

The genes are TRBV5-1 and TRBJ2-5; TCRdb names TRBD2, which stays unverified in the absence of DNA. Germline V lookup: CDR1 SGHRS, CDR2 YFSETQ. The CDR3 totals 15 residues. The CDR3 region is CASSLGRSGPETQYF. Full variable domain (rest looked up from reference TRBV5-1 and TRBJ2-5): KAGVTQTPRYLIKTRGQQVTLSCSPISGHRSVSWYQQTPGQGLQFLFEYFSETQRNKGNFPGRFSGRQFSNSRSEMNVSTLELGDSALYLCASSLGRSGPETQYFGPGTRLLVL.

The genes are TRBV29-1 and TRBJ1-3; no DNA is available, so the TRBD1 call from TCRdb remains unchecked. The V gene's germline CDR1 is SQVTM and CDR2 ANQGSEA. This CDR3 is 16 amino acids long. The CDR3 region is CSVGVHATPGGNTIYF. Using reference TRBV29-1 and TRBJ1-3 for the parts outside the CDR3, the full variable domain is SAVISQKPSRDICQRGTSLTIQCQVDSQVTMMFWYRQQPGQSLTLIATANQGSEATYESGFVIDKFPISRPNLTFSTLTVSNMSPEDSSIYLCSVGVHATPGGNTIYFGEGSWLTVV.

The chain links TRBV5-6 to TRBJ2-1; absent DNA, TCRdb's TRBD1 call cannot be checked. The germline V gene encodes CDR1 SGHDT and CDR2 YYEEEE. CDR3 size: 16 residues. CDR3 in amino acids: CASSLKGVRGYNEQFF. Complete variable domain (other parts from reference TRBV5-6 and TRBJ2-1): DAGVTQSPTHLIKTRGQQVTLRCSPKSGHDTVSWYQQALGQGPQFIFQYYEEEERQRGNFPDRFSGHQFPNYSSELNVNALLLGDSALYLCASSLKGVRGYNEQFFGPGTRLTVL.